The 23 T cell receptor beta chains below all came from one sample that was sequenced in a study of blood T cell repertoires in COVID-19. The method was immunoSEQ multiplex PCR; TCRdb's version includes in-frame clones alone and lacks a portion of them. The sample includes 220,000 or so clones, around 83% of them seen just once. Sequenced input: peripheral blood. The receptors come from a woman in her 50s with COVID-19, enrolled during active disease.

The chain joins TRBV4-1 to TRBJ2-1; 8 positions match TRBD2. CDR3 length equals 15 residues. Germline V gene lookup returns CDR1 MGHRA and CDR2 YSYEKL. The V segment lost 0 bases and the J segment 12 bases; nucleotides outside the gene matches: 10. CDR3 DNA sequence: TGCGCCAGCAGCCAAGATCCAGCGGGGGTCCGGGGGCAGTTCTTC. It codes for CASSQDPAGVRGQFF.

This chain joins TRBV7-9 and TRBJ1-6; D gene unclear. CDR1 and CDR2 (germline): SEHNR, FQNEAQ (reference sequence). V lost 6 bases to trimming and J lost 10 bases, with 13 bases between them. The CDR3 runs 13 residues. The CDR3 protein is CASRFGGESPLHF. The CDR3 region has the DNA TGTGCCAGCAGGTTTGGTGGAGAGTCACCCCTCCACTTT.

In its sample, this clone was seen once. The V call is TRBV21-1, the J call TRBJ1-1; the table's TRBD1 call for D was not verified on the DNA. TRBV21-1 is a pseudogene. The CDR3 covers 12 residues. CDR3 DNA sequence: TGTGCCAGGGGGACAGGGCCCCAGGAGGCTTTCTTT. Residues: CARGTGPQEAFF.

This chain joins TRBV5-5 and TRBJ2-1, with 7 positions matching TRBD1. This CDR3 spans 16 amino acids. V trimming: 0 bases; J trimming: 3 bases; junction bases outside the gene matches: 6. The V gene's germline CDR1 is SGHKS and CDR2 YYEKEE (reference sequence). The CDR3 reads CASSLEGTVIYNEQFF. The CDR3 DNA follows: TGTGCCAGCAGCTTGGAGGGGACAGTGATCTACAATGAGCAGTTCTTC.

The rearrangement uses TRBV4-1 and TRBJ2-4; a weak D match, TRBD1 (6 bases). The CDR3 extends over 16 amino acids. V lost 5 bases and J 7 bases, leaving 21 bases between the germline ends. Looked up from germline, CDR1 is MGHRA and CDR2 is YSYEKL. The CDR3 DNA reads TGCGCCAGCAGCGCTCCTTTCTCAGACAGGTGGAACATTCAGTACTTC. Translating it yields CASSAPFSDRWNIQYF.

CDR3 region: CASSRGGTSGNTQYF. In DNA, the CDR3 is TGTGCCAGCAGCCGGGGGGGGACTAGCGGGAATACGCAGTATTTT. The chain recombines TRBV3-1 (or the pseudogene TRBV3-2) with TRBJ2-3; 13 bases map to TRBD2. Germline values: CDR1 LGHDT, CDR2 YNNKEL (reference sequence). V shed 4 bases and J 7 bases; nucleotides not matched to a gene: 5. This CDR3 has 15 amino acids.

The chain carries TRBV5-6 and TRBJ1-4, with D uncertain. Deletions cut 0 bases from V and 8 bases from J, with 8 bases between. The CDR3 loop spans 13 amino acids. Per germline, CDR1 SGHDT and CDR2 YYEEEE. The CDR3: CASSLVGSEKLFF. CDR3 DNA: TGTGCCAGCAGCTTGGTGGGGAGCGAAAAACTGTTTTTT. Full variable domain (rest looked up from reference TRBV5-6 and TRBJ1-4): DAGVTQSPTHLIKTRGQQVTLRCSPKSGHDTVSWYQQALGQGPQFIFQYYEEEERQRGNFPDRFSGHQFPNYSSELNVNALLLGDSALYLCASSLVGSEKLFFGSGTQLSVL.

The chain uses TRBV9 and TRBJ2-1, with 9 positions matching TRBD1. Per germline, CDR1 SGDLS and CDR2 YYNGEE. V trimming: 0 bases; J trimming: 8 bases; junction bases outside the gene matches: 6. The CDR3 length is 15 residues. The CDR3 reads CASSVVPRTGDEQFF. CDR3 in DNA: TGTGCCAGCAGCGTAGTCCCTAGGACAGGGGATGAGCAGTTCTTC.

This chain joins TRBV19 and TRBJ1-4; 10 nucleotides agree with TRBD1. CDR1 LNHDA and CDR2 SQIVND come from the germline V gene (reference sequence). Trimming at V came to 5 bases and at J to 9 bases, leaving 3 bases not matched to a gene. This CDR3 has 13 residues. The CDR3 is CASSGQGVKKLFF. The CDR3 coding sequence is TGTGCCAGTAGTGGACAGGGGGTAAAAAAACTGTTTTTT. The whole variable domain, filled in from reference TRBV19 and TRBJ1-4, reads DGGITQSPKYLFRKEGQNVTLSCEQNLNHDAMYWYRQDPGQGLRLIYYSQIVNDFQKGDIAEGYSVSREKKESFPLTVTSAQKNPTAFYLCASSGQGVKKLFFGSGTQLSVL.

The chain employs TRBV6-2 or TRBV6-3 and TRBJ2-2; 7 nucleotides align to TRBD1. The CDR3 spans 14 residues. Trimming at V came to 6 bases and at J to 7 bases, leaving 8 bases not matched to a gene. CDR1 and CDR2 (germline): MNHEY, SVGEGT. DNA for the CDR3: TGTGCCAGCAGCCCACAGGGGCCGAACGGGGAGCTGTTTTTT. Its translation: CASSPQGPNGELFF.

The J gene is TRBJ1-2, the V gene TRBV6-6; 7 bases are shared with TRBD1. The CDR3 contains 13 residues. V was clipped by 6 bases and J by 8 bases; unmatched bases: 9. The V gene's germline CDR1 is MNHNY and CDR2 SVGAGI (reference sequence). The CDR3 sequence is CASSLRGARGYTF. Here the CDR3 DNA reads TGTGCCAGCAGCCTCAGGGGGGCGCGGGGCTACACCTTC.

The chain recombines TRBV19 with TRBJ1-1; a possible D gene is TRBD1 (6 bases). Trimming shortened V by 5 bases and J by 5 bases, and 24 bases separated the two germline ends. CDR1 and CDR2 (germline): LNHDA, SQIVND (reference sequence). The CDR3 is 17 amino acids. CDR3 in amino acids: CASSSPPADRLQTEAFF. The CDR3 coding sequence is TGTGCCAGTAGTTCCCCCCCGGCAGACAGGTTGCAGACTGAAGCTTTCTTT.

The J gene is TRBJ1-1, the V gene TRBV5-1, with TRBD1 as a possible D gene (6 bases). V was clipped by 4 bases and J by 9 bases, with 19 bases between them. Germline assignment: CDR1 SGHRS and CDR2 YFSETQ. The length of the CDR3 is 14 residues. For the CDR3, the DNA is TGCGCCAGCAGCCCCTATTACAGGGATGCCCAAGCTTTCTTT. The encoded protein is CASSPYYRDAQAFF.

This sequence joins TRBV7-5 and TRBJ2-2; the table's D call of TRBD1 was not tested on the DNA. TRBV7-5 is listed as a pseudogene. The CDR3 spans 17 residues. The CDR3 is CARSLSRQGRNTGELFF. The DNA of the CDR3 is TGTGCCAGAAGCTTGTCTAGACAGGGGAGGAACACCGGGGAGCTGTTTTTT.

In nucleotides, the CDR3 is TGTGCCAGCAGTTTGGCGGGGCTCGGAACCTACGAGCAGTACGTC. This translates into CASSLAGLGTYEQYV. The V call is TRBV28, the J call TRBJ2-7; tentatively, D is TRBD2 (6 bases). The CDR3 totals 15 residues. The germline V gene encodes CDR1 MDHEN and CDR2 SYDVKM. V gave up 3 bases and J gave up 2 bases, with 14 bases separating them.

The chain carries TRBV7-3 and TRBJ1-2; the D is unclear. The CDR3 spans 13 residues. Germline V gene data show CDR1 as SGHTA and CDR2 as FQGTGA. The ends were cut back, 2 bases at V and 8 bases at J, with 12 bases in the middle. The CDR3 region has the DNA TGTGCCAGCAGCTTATGGGGAGAGGAGGGCTACACCTTC. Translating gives CASSLWGEEGYTF.

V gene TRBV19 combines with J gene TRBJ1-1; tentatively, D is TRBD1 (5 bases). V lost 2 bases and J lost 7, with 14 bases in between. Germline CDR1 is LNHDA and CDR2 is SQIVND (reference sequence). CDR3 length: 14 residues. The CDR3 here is CASSIRRGGGEAFF. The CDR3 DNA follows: TGTGCCAGTAGTATAAGGAGGGGAGGCGGTGAAGCTTTCTTT.

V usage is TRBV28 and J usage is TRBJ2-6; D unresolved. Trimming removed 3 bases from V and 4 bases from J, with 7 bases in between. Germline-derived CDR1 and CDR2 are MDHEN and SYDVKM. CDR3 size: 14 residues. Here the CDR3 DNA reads TGTGCCAGCAGTTTGAGTTCCGGGGCCAACGTCCTGACTTTC. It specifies CASSLSSGANVLTF.

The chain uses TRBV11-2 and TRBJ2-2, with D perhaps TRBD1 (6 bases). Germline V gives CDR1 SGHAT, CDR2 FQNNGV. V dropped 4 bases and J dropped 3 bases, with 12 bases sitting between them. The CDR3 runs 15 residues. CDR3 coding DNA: TGTGCCAGCAGCTCCCTGAAGGGGGACACCGGGGAGCTGTTTTTT. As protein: CASSSLKGDTGELFF.

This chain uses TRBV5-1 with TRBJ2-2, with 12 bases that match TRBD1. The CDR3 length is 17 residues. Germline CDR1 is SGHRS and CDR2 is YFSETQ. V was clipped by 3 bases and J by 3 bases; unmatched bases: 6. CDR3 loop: CASSSGQGAHYTGELFF. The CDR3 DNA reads TGCGCCAGCAGCTCGGGACAGGGGGCGCATTACACCGGGGAGCTGTTTTTT.

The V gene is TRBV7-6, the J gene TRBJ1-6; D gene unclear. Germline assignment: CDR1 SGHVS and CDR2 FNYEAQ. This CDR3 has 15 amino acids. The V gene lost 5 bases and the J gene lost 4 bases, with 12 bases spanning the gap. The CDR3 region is CASSQAGGYNSPLHF. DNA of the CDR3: TGTGCCAGCAGCCAGGCGGGAGGATATAATTCACCCCTCCACTTT.

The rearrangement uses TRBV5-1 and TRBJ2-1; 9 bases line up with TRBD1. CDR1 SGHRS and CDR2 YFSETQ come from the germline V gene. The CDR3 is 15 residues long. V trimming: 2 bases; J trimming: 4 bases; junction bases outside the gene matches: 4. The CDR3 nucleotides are TGCGCCAGCAGCTTACAGGGGGCAGGGTACAATGAGCAGTTCTTC. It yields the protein CASSLQGAGYNEQFF.

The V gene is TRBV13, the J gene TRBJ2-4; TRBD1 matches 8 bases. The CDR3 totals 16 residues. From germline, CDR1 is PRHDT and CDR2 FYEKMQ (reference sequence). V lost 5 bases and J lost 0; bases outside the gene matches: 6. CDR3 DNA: TGTGCCAGCAGCCAAGGACAGGGACTAGCCAAAAACATTCAGTACTTC. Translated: CASSQGQGLAKNIQYF.